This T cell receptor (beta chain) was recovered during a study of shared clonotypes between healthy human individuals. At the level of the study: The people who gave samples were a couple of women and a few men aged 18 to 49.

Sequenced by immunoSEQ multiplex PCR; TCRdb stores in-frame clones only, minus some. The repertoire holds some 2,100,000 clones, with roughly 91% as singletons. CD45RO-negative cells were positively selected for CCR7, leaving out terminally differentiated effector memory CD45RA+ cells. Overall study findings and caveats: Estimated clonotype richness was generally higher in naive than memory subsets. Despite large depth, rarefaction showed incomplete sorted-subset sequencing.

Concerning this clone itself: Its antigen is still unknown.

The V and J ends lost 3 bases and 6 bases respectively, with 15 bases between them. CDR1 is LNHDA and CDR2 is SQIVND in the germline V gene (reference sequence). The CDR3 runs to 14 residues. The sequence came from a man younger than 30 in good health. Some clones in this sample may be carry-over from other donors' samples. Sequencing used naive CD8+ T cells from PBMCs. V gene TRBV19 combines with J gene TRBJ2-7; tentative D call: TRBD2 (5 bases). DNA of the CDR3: TGTGCCAGTAGTATTTCTGGGAACGGAGGCGAGCAGTACTTC. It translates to CASSISGNGGEQYF.